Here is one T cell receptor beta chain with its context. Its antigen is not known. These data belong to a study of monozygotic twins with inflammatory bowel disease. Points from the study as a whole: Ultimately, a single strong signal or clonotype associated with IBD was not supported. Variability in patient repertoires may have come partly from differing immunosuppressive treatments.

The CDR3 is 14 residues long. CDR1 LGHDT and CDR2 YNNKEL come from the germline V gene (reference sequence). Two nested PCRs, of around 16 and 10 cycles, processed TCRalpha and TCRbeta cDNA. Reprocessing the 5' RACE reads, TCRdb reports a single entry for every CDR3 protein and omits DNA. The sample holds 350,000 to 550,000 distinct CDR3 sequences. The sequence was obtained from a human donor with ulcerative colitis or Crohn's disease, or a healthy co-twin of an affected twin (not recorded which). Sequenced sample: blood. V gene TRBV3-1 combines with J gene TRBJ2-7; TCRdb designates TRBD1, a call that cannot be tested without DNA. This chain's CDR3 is CASSDRPGPYEQYF.